This TCR beta chain was sequenced during a study of cytomegalovirus exposure and HLA in healthy donors. Study-level findings and limits: Diagnosis of cytomegalovirus status made by the classifier reportedly showed high specificity and sensitivity. For most TCR beta V segments, an earlier analysis put the productive rate at about 87% or about 30% of the time.

With regard to this clone: Antigen unknown.

CDR3 length: 15 amino acids. Per germline, CDR1 MNHEY and CDR2 SMNVEV (reference sequence). The J segment lost 6 bases and the V segment lost 5 bases, leaving 10 bases of the junction unmatched. A multiplex PCR was run with 60 Vbeta primers and 13 Jbeta primers. TCRdb keeps only in-frame clones here, not all; method: immunoSEQ multiplex PCR. The sample consists of 110,000 to 150,000 clones, over 60% of them appearing once. Sequenced input: PBMCs. This chain links TRBV27 with TRBJ1-1; 9 bases are shared with TRBD1. The sequence was collected from a man aged 40-50 years in good health and CMV-seronegative. CDR3 region: CASSKGQGLVPEAFF. The DNA of the CDR3 is TGTGCCAGCAGTAAGGGACAGGGTTTGGTCCCTGAAGCTTTCTTT.